The next 22 T cell receptor beta chains were all read from a single sample in a study of T cells after yellow fever vaccination (dated by TCRdb to between 2018 and 2021). Libraries were prepared through 5' RACE. The sequencer listed for this sample is Illumina HiSeq 2500. In-frame beta chains were kept once TCRdb had trimmed the public reads at Q25 with fastp and called clones with MiXCR. Each entry is one CDR3 protein sequence, shown with its most common DNA and genes. Across this sample there are about 240,000 distinct CDR3 sequences, with less than 9% seen only once. The ten largest account for approximately 0.84% of the sample. Explained via the paper, the treatment or condition label denotes: live attenuated yellow fever vaccine strain. The sequenced sample was CD4+ T cells sorted from PBMCs, obtained 15 days after the yellow fever booster vaccination. These receptors were obtained from a man aged 25-45 years who received the YFV17D yellow fever vaccine.

The V call is TRBV25-1, the J call TRBJ2-4; TRBD1 aligns across 12 bases. Losses at the gene ends were 4 bases for V and 3 bases for J; bases not matched to a gene: 10. Germline-derived CDR1 and CDR2 are MGHDK and SYGVNS. This CDR3 comprises 18 residues. CDR3 in amino acids: CASSARDRGQYGKNIQYF. For the CDR3, the DNA is TGTGCCAGCAGTGCCCGGGACAGGGGGCAATATGGCAAAAACATTCAGTACTTC.

V is TRBV7-2 and J is TRBJ2-5, with TRBD1 matching over 7 bases. The CDR3 runs 16 residues. V was clipped by 4 bases and J by 3 bases; unmatched bases: 11. CDR1 is SGHTA, CDR2 FQGNSA, per germline. The CDR3 bases are TGTGCCAGCAGCTCGAGACAGGGACAGATGAAAGAGACCCAGTACTTC. It translates to CASSSRQGQMKETQYF.

This clonotype was seen a few times. This clone may be a read error of a much larger clone one base away. The V and J genes are TRBV20-1 and TRBJ2-2, with D tentatively TRBD1 (5 bases). The CDR3 consists of 17 residues. The V gene's germline CDR1 is DFQATT and CDR2 SNEGSKA (reference sequence). The CDR3 sequence: CCARDPRKGLDTGELFF. The CDR3 DNA follows: TGCTGTGCTAGAGATCCCCGGAAGGGGCTGGACACCGGGGAGCTGTTTTTT.

This clonotype was detected a few times. The chain combines TRBV20-1 with TRBJ2-7; D not certain. The CDR3 is 16 amino acids. In germline, CDR1 is DFQATT, CDR2 SNEGSKA (reference sequence). V was shortened by 0 bases and J by 5 bases, with 20 bases between the two germline ends. The CDR3 DNA reads as TGCAGTGCTAGAGATCTAAGAGCGTGGGGAAGGGACGAGCAGTACTTC. Its protein product is CSARDLRAWGRDEQYF.

The CDR3 coding sequence is TGTGCCAGCAGCTTATGGATGGACAGGAGAGGATCTGGGGCCAACGTCCTGACTTTC. This sequence encodes CASSLWMDRRGSGANVLTF. The chain joins TRBV11-2 to TRBJ2-6, with 7 bases identical to TRBD1. Germline assignment: CDR1 SGHAT and CDR2 FQNNGV. The CDR3 runs to 19 residues. V lost 2 bases to trimming and J lost 1 base; unmatched junction nucleotides: 11.

A note on this clonotype: A read error may produce the germline difference seen at one junction end. This chain connects TRBV29-1 to TRBJ2-7; a weak D match, TRBD2 (6 bases). The CDR3 extends over 14 amino acids. Germline values: CDR1 SQVTM, CDR2 ANQGSEA. CDR3 protein: CSVEHSAGSDEQYF. In DNA form, the CDR3 reads TGCAGCGTTGAACATAGTGCGGGGTCAGACGAACAGTACTTC.

CDR3 residues: CSARGGARAEAFF. Here the CDR3 DNA reads TGCAGTGCTAGAGGAGGAGCAAGGGCAGAAGCTTTCTTT. The rearrangement joins TRBV20-1 to TRBJ1-1; no definite D call. CDR1 and CDR2 from the germline V gene are DFQATT and SNEGSKA (reference sequence). This CDR3 has 13 residues. The ends were cut back, 1 base at V and 8 bases at J, with 14 bases in the middle.

In its sample, this clonotype was seen a few times. The chain couples TRBV12-3 or TRBV12-4 to TRBJ2-4; D gene ambiguous. Trimming cost V 3 bases and J 1 base, with 7 bases left between them. The CDR3 sequence is 14 residues long. CDR3 in DNA: TGTGCCAGCAGTTTGTCCGTGGCCAAAAACATTCAGTACTTC. It yields the protein CASSLSVAKNIQYF.

This clonotype was picked up a small number of times. The chain couples TRBV6-5 to TRBJ1-3, with a possible D match to TRBD1 (5 bases). V dropped 6 bases and J dropped 0 bases, with 12 bases sitting between them. The CDR3 runs 15 residues. The germline V gene has CDR1 MNHEY and CDR2 SVGAGI. CDR3 sequence reads: CASRMGGFSGNTIYF. The CDR3 DNA follows: TGTGCCAGCAGGATGGGGGGGTTCTCTGGAAACACCATATATTTT.

This clonotype was counted only a few times. The chain carries TRBV5-1 and TRBJ1-2, with TRBD1 as a possible D gene (6 bases). From germline, CDR1 is SGHRS and CDR2 YFSETQ. Trimming removed 2 bases at V and 3 bases at J, with 11 bases between. The CDR3 consists of 14 residues. The DNA of the CDR3 is TGCGCCAGCAGCTTTGGGGGGCGCGACTATGGCTACACCTTC. Its translation: CASSFGGRDYGYTF. The full variable domain, with the rest looked up from reference TRBV5-1 and TRBJ1-2, is KAGVTQTPRYLIKTRGQQVTLSCSPISGHRSVSWYQQTPGQGLQFLFEYFSETQRNKGNFPGRFSGRQFSNSRSEMNVSTLELGDSALYLCASSFGGRDYGYTFGSGTRLTVV.

This clonotype was counted a single time. The rearrangement joins TRBV19 to TRBJ2-3; D is unresolved. Germline CDR1 reads LNHDA; CDR2 reads SQIVND (reference sequence). The CDR3 loop spans 11 amino acids. V was pared by 7 bases and J by 4 bases, with 6 bases between. The CDR3: CASTTSDTQYF. The CDR3 bases are TGTGCCAGTACCACGTCAGATACGCAGTATTTT.

The CDR3 DNA reads as TGTGCCAGCAGCCGCACCCGAGGGAAAGAGACCCAGTACTTC. Protein: CASSRTRGKETQYF. The chain uses TRBV7-9 and TRBJ2-5, with D possibly being TRBD2 (5 bases). Germline V gene sequence: CDR1 SEHNR, CDR2 FQNEAQ (reference sequence). The CDR3 runs to 14 residues. V dropped 5 bases and J dropped 3 bases, with 13 bases sitting between them.

This rearrangement joins TRBV7-2 to TRBJ1-6; 7 bases match TRBD1. Looked up from germline, CDR1 is SGHTA and CDR2 is FQGNSA. V shed 5 bases, J shed 5 bases, and the junction held 9 bases outside the gene matches. The CDR3 loop spans 16 amino acids. CDR3 sequence (DNA): TGTGCCAGCAGCCCCAGGACAGGACTGGATAATTCACCCCTCCACTTT. It is translated as CASSPRTGLDNSPLHF. The complete variable domain, with remaining parts taken from reference TRBV7-2 and TRBJ1-6, reads GAGVSQSPSNKVTEKGKDVELRCDPISGHTALYWYRQSLGQGLEFLIYFQGNSAPDKSGLPSDRFSAERTGGSVSTLTIQRTQQEDSAVYLCASSPRTGLDNSPLHFGNGTRLTVT.

The gene calls are TRBV6-1 and TRBJ2-2, with D perhaps TRBD1 or TRBD2 (5 bases each). Trimming cost V 6 bases and J 2 bases, with 13 bases left between them. CDR1 and CDR2 (germline): MNHNS, SASEGT. The CDR3 totals 15 residues. This CDR3 reads CASRPGTDNTGELFF. The CDR3 nucleotides read TGTGCCAGCAGGCCCGGGACGGATAACACCGGGGAGCTGTTTTTT.

The chain couples TRBV6-2 or TRBV6-3 to TRBJ2-5; TRBD1 matches at 8 bases. CDR3 size: 14 residues. V was pared by 2 bases and J by 4 bases, with 3 bases of the junction left unmatched. Germline lookup yields CDR1 MNHEY and CDR2 SVGEGT. CDR3 DNA sequence: TGTGCCAGCAGTTACCGACAGGGGTCAGAGACCCAGTACTTC. Translating it yields CASSYRQGSETQYF.

V is TRBV5-1 and J is TRBJ2-3; 8 positions agree with TRBD2. The CDR3 is 16 residues long. V lost 4 bases, J lost 0 bases, and 7 bases stayed unmatched. Germline CDR1 is SGHRS and CDR2 is YFSETQ. For the CDR3, the DNA is TGCGCCAGCAGCCTCCCTAGCGGGTCTAGCACAGATACGCAGTATTTT. It specifies CASSLPSGSSTDTQYF. Complete variable domain (other parts from reference TRBV5-1 and TRBJ2-3): KAGVTQTPRYLIKTRGQQVTLSCSPISGHRSVSWYQQTPGQGLQFLFEYFSETQRNKGNFPGRFSGRQFSNSRSEMNVSTLELGDSALYLCASSLPSGSSTDTQYFGPGTRLTVL.

In its sample, this clonotype was seen a few times. The chain is built from TRBV7-2 and TRBJ2-3; no clear D. Germline loops: CDR1 SGHTA, CDR2 FQGNSA. CDR3 length equals 14 residues. V lost 1 base, J lost 4 bases, and 9 bases lay in between. The CDR3 sequence is CASSLVSGADTQYF. DNA for the CDR3: TGTGCCAGCAGCTTAGTAAGTGGCGCAGATACGCAGTATTTT.

This clonotype was seen repeatedly, ten times or more. V and J are TRBV12-3 or TRBV12-4 and TRBJ2-2; D unclear. Trimming took 6 bases from V and 4 from J, leaving 9 bases between them. The CDR3 runs 13 residues. CDR3 loop: CASRRLGTGELFF. In DNA form, the CDR3 reads TGTGCCAGCAGACGCCTGGGCACCGGGGAGCTGTTTTTT.

The genes are TRBV20-1 and TRBJ2-4; possibly TRBD2 for D (6 bases). Trimming removed 4 bases from V and 8 bases from J, with 21 bases in between. The CDR3 runs 15 residues. The germline V gene has CDR1 DFQATT and CDR2 SNEGSKA (reference sequence). For the CDR3, the DNA is TGCAGTGCTACCTCCCGCCAGGGAGGTCCGGACATTCAGTACTTC. Its protein is CSATSRQGGPDIQYF.

This clonotype came up a few times. V gene TRBV6-5 combines with J gene TRBJ2-1; D not certain. The CDR3 extends over 15 amino acids. Per the germline V gene, CDR1 is MNHEY and CDR2 is SVGAGI. With 4 bases removed from V and 2 bases from J, the gap between germline ends came to 12 bases. This CDR3 reads CASSSPTKTYNEQFF. CDR3 nucleotide sequence: TGTGCCAGCAGTTCCCCCACTAAGACCTACAATGAGCAGTTCTTC.

This clonotype was seen ten or more times. J is TRBJ2-1 and V is TRBV27; D may correspond to TRBD1 or TRBD2 (5 bases each). The CDR3 is 16 residues long. Looked up from germline, CDR1 is MNHEY and CDR2 is SMNVEV (reference sequence). V was shortened by 6 bases and J by 3 bases, with 18 bases between the two germline ends. CDR3: CASRRGGESHYNEQFF. CDR3 DNA: TGTGCCAGCAGGAGGGGTGGGGAGTCTCACTACAATGAGCAGTTCTTC.

This clonotype was seen many times. This chain connects TRBV5-1 to TRBJ1-4; a weak D match, TRBD1 (5 bases). The ends were cut back, 4 bases at V and 2 bases at J, with 9 bases in the middle. CDR3 length: 14 amino acids. The V gene's germline CDR1 is SGHRS and CDR2 YFSETQ. This chain's CDR3 is CASSPGTTNEKLFF. Written as DNA, the CDR3 is TGCGCCAGCAGCCCAGGGACGACTAATGAAAAACTGTTTTTT.